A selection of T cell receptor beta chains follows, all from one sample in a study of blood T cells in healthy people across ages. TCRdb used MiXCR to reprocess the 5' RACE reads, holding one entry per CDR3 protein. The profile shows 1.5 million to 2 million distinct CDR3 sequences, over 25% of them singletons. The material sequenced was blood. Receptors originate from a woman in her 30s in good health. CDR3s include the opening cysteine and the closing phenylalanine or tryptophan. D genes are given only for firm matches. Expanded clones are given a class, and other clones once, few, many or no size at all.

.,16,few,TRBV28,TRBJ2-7,TGTGCCAGCAGTCTCGGGGGCGCCCCGCTAGTTTACGAGCAGTACTTC,CASSLGGAPLVYEQYF
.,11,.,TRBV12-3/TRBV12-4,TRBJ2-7,TGTGCCGGCAACTGGGACTACGAGCAGTACTTC,CAGNWDYEQYF
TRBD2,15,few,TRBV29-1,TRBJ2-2,TGCAGCGTTGTGTTAGCGGGGGTAAACACCGGGGAGCTGTTTTTT,CSVVLAGVNTGELFF
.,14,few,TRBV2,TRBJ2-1,TGTGCCAGCAGTGACTTGTTCGCCGGGAATGAGCAGTTCTTC,CASSDLFAGNEQFF
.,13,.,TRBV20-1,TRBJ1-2,TGCAGTGCTACAACAGACGAGATCTATGGCTACACCTTC,CSATTDEIYGYTF
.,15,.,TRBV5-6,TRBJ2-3,TGTGCCAGCAGCTTTTCGTACGGGAGCGCAGATACGCAGTATTTT,CASSFSYGSADTQYF
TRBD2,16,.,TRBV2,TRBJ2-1,TGTGCCAGCAGTGTGTTTCCGGGGGGGCCTCAGGTTGAGCAGTTCTTC,CASSVFPGGPQVEQFF
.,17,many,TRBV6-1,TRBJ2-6,TGTGCCAGCAGTGCCGGTGGGATCGAGTCTGGGGCCAACGTCCTGACTTTC,CASSAGGIESGANVLTF
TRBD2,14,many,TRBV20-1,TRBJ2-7,TGCAGTGCCTATACTAGCGGCAGCTCCTACGAGCAGTACTTC,CSAYTSGSSYEQYF
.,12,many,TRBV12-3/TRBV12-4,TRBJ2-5,TGTGCCAGCAGGGCAGGGGGGGAGACCCAGTACTTC,CASRAGGETQYF
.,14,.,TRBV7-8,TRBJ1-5,TGTGCCAGCAGTATAGTACCGGGGTATCAGCCCCAGCATTTT,CASSIVPGYQPQHF
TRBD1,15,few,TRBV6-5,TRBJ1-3,TGTGCCAGCAGTTACTCCGGGACAGGGACAAACACCATATATTTT,CASSYSGTGTNTIYF
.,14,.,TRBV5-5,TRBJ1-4,TGTGCCAGCGCCCCGCCCGCCGGGGAAGAAAAACTGTTTTTT,CASAPPAGEEKLFF
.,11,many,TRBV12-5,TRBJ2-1,TGTGCTAGTGGGCCAAACAATGAGCAGTTCTTC,CASGPNNEQFF
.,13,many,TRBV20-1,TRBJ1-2,TGCAGTGCTAGAGATAAAGGAGGGCATGGCTACACCTTC,CSARDKGGHGYTF
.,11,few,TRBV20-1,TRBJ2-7,TGCAGTGCCCCATACACCTACGAGCAGTACTTC,CSAPYTYEQYF
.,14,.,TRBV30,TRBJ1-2,TGTGCCTGGAGTTCGACCCGGGACTTCGGTGGCTACACCTTC,CAWSSTRDFGGYTF
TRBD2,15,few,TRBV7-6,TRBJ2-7,TGTGCCAGCAGCTTTCTGACTAGCGGGGCGGGCGAGCAGTACTTC,CASSFLTSGAGEQYF
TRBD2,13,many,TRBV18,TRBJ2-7,TGTGCCAGCTCAACCGGGACTAGCGTCGAGCAGTACTTC,CASSTGTSVEQYF
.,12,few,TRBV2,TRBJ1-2,TGTGCCAGCAGTGAAAGTGAGGGGAGCTACACCTTC,CASSESEGSYTF
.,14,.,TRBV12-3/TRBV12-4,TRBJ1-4,TGTGCCAGCAGTTTCGGGGGGATTAGTGAAAAACTGTTTTTT,CASSFGGISEKLFF
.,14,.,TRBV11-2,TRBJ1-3,TGTGCCAGCAGCTTTGGGGACTCTGGAGACACCATATATTTT,CASSFGDSGDTIYF
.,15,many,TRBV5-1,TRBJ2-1,TGCGCCAGCAGCTTACAACTAACCTCCAACAATGAGCAGTTCTTC,CASSLQLTSNNEQFF
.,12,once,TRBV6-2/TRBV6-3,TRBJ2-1,TGTGCCAGCAGTTACGAGACTCGGTTCCAGTTCTTC,CASSYETRFQFF
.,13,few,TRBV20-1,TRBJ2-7,TGCAGTGCTAGTAGGGGGAGCGCCTACGAGCAGTACTTC,CSASRGSAYEQYF
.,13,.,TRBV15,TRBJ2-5,TGTGCCACCAGCCCTGGACCAGAAGAGACCCAGTACTTC,CATSPGPEETQYF
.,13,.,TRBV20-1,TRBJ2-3,TGCAGTGCTACCTACGGGGGCACAGATACGCAGTATTTT,CSATYGGTDTQYF
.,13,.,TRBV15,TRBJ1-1,TGTGCCACCAGCAGAGAGGGTGCCGCTGAAGCTTTCTTT,CATSREGAAEAFF
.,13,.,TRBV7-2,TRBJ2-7,TGTGCCAGCAGCACCCGACTAGGGGACGAGCAGTACTTC,CASSTRLGDEQYF
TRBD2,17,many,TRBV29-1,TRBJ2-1,TGCAGCGTTGGCCCACCTAGCGGGGGACCCTCCTACAATGAGCAGTTCTTC,CSVGPPSGGPSYNEQFF
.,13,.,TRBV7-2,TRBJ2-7,TGTGCCAGCTCGTCGGCAGACACCTACGAGCAGTACTTC,CASSSADTYEQYF
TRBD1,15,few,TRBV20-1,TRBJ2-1,TGCAGTGCTAGGGTAACAGGGGGCTCCTACAATGAGCAGTTCTTC,CSARVTGGSYNEQFF
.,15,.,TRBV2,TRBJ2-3,TGTGCCAGCAGACTCCCGGGTAGCTACACAGATACGCAGTATTTT,CASRLPGSYTDTQYF
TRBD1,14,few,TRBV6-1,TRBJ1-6,TGTGCCAGCAGGACGGGACAGGATAATTCACCCCTCCACTTT,CASRTGQDNSPLHF
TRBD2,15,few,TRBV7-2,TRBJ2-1,TGTGCCAGCAGCCCTCGGGAGGGCCTCAGGAATGAGCAGTTCTTC,CASSPREGLRNEQFF
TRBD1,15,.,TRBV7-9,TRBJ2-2,TGCGCCAGCAACTTACCTGGACAGGGAGGAGGGGAGCTGTTTTTT,CASNLPGQGGGELFF